The T cell receptor (beta chain) under discussion was sequenced for a study of molecular identifiers for immune sequencing clone quantification. Each CDR3 protein gets one entry after TCRdb re-called the PCR reads with MiXCR. The sample shows 490,000 or so distinct CDR3 sequences, less than 30% of them seen only once. Naive CD8 T cells were FACS-sorted by CD8+CD4-CCR7+CD45RA+ markers. The sequencing sample was made of naive CD8+ T cells from blood, with Jurkat cell RNA spiked in. Sample subset: FACS-sorted CD8+CD4-CCR7+CD45RA+ naive T cells. The receptor's source is a human donor in good health. Some libraries in this study had Jurkat cell RNA spiked in.

DNA for the CDR3: TGTGCCAGCAGTGCGGTCAGCAATCAGCCCCAGCATTTT. This gives the protein CASSAVSNQPQHF. The chain carries TRBV27 and TRBJ1-5; D is unclear. The CDR3 extends over 13 amino acids. Per germline, CDR1 MNHEY and CDR2 SMNVEV (reference sequence). Trimming left V 5 bases short and J 1 base short, with 6 bases between.